This entry is about one T cell receptor beta chain. What it recognizes is unknown. With V trimmed by 1 base and J by 7 bases, 3 bases remained unmatched. The CDR3 spans 15 residues. Germline V CDR1 and CDR2: SEHNR, FQNEAQ (reference sequence). Produced via immunoSEQ multiplex PCR; TCRdb's table is partial and in-frame only. The sample carries about 70,000 clones, over 85% recorded once. The data originate from a study of OX40 agonist ivuxolimab in advanced cancers. Looking at the study overall: The dose-escalation group included hepatocellular carcinoma, melanoma, renal cell carcinoma and head and neck cancer.

Study conclusions and caveats: Relative to CD4+ cells, CD8+ T cells on average had more expanded clones.

The V and J genes are TRBV7-9 and TRBJ2-7; 14 bases agree with TRBD2. The specimen comprised CD4+ or CD8+ T cells sorted from blood, sampled in a trial of the OX40 agonist ivuxolimab. This TCR was sampled from an adult with an advanced solid tumor such as melanoma, head and neck, liver or kidney cancer. The CDR3 loop reads CASSLVGTSGGEQYF. The CDR3, as DNA: TGTGCCAGCAGCTTAGTCGGGACTAGCGGGGGAGAGCAGTACTTC.